Below are 27 T cell receptor beta chains sequenced from a single sample in a study of CD8 T cells in Susac syndrome. When the RNA was reverse transcribed, random hexamers were used with an input of roughly 0.45 to 1 ug. A single record per CDR3 protein comes from TCRdb applying MiXCR to the immunoSEQ multiplex PCR reads. The sample includes about 140,000 distinct CDR3 sequences, roughly 94% of them seen just once. Sequencing was done on a sample of CD4+ T cells from PBMCs. The receptors here all came from a human donor in good health.

This chain connects TRBV30 to TRBJ2-1; 7 bases agree with TRBD2. This CDR3 contains 15 residues. With 2 bases clipped from V and 0 bases from J, the junction kept 4 bases outside the gene matches. CDR1 is GTSNPN and CDR2 is SVGIG in the germline V gene (reference sequence). In DNA, the CDR3 is TGTGCCTGGAGTCGCGGGAGCAGCTCCTACAATGAGCAGTTCTTC. This codes for CAWSRGSSSYNEQFF. The variable domain in full, with the rest retrieved from reference TRBV30 and TRBJ2-1, is SQTIHQWPATLVQPVGSPLSLECTVEGTSNPNLYWYRQAAGRGLQLLFYSVGIGQISSEVPQNLSASRPQDRQFILSSKKLLLSDSGFYLCAWSRGSSSYNEQFFGPGTRLTVL.

The chain joins TRBV12-3 or TRBV12-4 to TRBJ2-1; D uncertain. The CDR3 runs 17 residues. Trimming pared 7 bases from V and 0 bases from J, leaving 19 bases between. In DNA, the CDR3 is TGTGCCAGCACCAAGAACCCCACCCTGGGCTCCTACAATGAGCAGTTCTTC. Protein sequence: CASTKNPTLGSYNEQFF.

The chain is built from TRBV20-1 and TRBJ1-2; a possible D gene is TRBD1 (5 bases). Germline-derived CDR1 and CDR2 are DFQATT and SNEGSKA (reference sequence). The CDR3 extends over 15 amino acids. Trimming stripped 3 bases from V and 4 bases from J, with 18 bases between. This chain's CDR3 is CSASLGQGTSYGYTF. The CDR3 nucleotides read TGCAGTGCTAGTCTCGGGCAGGGCACGTCCTATGGCTACACCTTC.

The rearrangement joins TRBV6-1 to TRBJ2-1; 9 positions agree with TRBD2. Germline V gene sequence: CDR1 MNHNS, CDR2 SASEGT. The CDR3 totals 15 residues. Germline trimming cut 1 base from V and 7 bases from J; bases unmatched to any gene: 5. CDR3 nucleotide sequence: TGTGCCAGCAGTGAAGGGGGACTAGCAAGGAATGAGCAGTTCTTC. Its translation is CASSEGGLARNEQFF.

This chain connects TRBV2 to TRBJ1-1; D gene unclear. V dropped 4 bases and J dropped 2 bases, with 11 bases sitting between them. The CDR3 is 14 amino acids. Germline loops: CDR1 SNHLY, CDR2 FYNNEI. CDR3 nucleotide sequence: TGTGCCAGCAGTGTGCCGGTCGTTAACACTGAAGCTTTCTTT. It translates to CASSVPVVNTEAFF.

The chain combines TRBV6-6 with TRBJ1-4; 8 bases agree with TRBD1. After removal of 5 bases from V and 7 bases from J, the junction contained 9 bases not matched to a gene. This CDR3 has 15 amino acids. CDR1 and CDR2 (germline): MNHNY, SVGAGI (reference sequence). The CDR3 bases are TGTGCCAGCAGTCCCCGAGGACAGGGAGGTGAAAAACTGTTTTTT. Translation gives CASSPRGQGGEKLFF.

CDR3 DNA: TGCGCCAGCCATGGAGGCAGGGTCCCCTACGAGCAGTACTTC. Translated: CASHGGRVPYEQYF. The gene calls are TRBV5-1 and TRBJ2-7; D possibly uses TRBD1 or TRBD2 (5 bases each). This CDR3 spans 14 amino acids. The germline V and J ends were trimmed by 7 bases and 2 bases, with 16 bases remaining between them. Germline values: CDR1 SGHRS, CDR2 YFSETQ.

This chain uses TRBV6-5 with TRBJ2-7, with D unresolved. The germline gives CDR1 MNHEY, CDR2 SVGAGI. This CDR3 contains 15 residues. Trimming took off 6 bases at V and 0 bases at J, with 15 bases between the two ends. DNA of the CDR3: TGTGCCAGCAGAGATAAGACCCTAAGCTCCTACGAGCAGTACTTC. Residues: CASRDKTLSSYEQYF.

V usage is TRBV9 and J usage is TRBJ2-5; D ambiguous. V gave up 4 bases and J gave up 5 bases, with 21 bases separating them. Germline values: CDR1 SGDLS, CDR2 YYNGEE. The CDR3 has 16 residues. The CDR3 coding sequence is TGTGCCAGCAGCCCCAGGCAATCCTCGGGCACGGAGACCCAGTACTTC. It yields the protein CASSPRQSSGTETQYF. Full variable domain (outside the CDR3, taken from reference TRBV9 and TRBJ2-5): DSGVTQTPKHLITATGQRVTLRCSPRSGDLSVYWYQQSLDQGLQFLIQYYNGEERAKGNILERFSAQQFPDLHSELNLSSLELGDSALYFCASSPRQSSGTETQYFGPGTRLLVL.

The rearrangement joins TRBV5-4 to TRBJ2-3; TRBD2 matches 13 bases. Unmatched junction bases numbered 11, after V lost 4 bases and J lost 6 bases. This CDR3 contains 17 residues. CDR1 and CDR2 from the germline V gene are SGHNT and YYREEE (reference sequence). The CDR3, as DNA: TGTGCCAGCAGCCGTAAATCCGGGACTAGCGGGATTGATACGCAGTATTTT. Residues: CASSRKSGTSGIDTQYF.

The chain employs TRBV19 and TRBJ2-3; tentatively, D is TRBD2 (5 bases). This CDR3 spans 16 amino acids. Germline values: CDR1 LNHDA, CDR2 SQIVND (reference sequence). V was pared by 3 bases and J by 0 bases, with 13 bases between. The CDR3: CASSIGVGFSTDTQYF. The CDR3 region has the DNA TGTGCCAGTAGTATCGGGGTCGGCTTCAGCACAGATACGCAGTATTTT. The entire variable domain, with the rest obtained from reference TRBV19 and TRBJ2-3, is as follows: DGGITQSPKYLFRKEGQNVTLSCEQNLNHDAMYWYRQDPGQGLRLIYYSQIVNDFQKGDIAEGYSVSREKKESFPLTVTSAQKNPTAFYLCASSIGVGFSTDTQYFGPGTRLTVL.

This clonotype showed up just once. For the CDR3, the DNA is TGTGCCAGCAGCTTCCCGGGCGGTCCCTCTGGAAACACCATATATTTT. Its protein product is CASSFPGGPSGNTIYF. The chain couples TRBV7-9 to TRBJ1-3, with D unclear. The V and J ends lost 3 bases and 0 bases respectively, with 12 bases between them. The CDR3 has 16 amino acids. Germline loops: CDR1 SEHNR, CDR2 FQNEAQ (reference sequence). Based on the CDR3 plus reference TRBV7-9 and TRBJ1-3, the full variable domain is DTGVSQNPRHKITKRGQNVTFRCDPISEHNRLYWYRQTLGQGPEFLTYFQNEAQLEKSRLLSDRFSAERPKGSFSTLEIQRTEQGDSAMYLCASSFPGGPSGNTIYFGEGSWLTVV.

The chain employs TRBV28 and TRBJ1-5, with D unclear. Germline CDR1 MDHEN, CDR2 SYDVKM. This CDR3 is 14 amino acids long. V was pared by 5 bases and J by 2 bases, with 10 bases between. The CDR3 loop is CASSQGVGNQPQHF. In DNA form, the CDR3 reads TGTGCCAGCAGTCAAGGCGTAGGCAATCAGCCCCAGCATTTT.

The sample holds one count of this clonotype. The chain uses TRBV5-4 and TRBJ2-5, with 7 bases identical to TRBD1. Trimming at V came to 4 bases and at J to 3 bases, leaving 6 bases not matched to a gene. CDR3 length: 14 amino acids. Germline values: CDR1 SGHNT, CDR2 YYREEE (reference sequence). The CDR3 here is CASSPRDREETQYF. The CDR3, as DNA: TGTGCCAGCAGCCCCCGGGACAGAGAAGAGACCCAGTACTTC.

CDR3 protein: CSAPWGVQGPQETQYF. The CDR3 DNA sequence: TGCAGTGCCCCTTGGGGGGTACAGGGACCTCAAGAGACCCAGTACTTC. This chain connects TRBV20-1 to TRBJ2-5; TRBD1 or TRBD2 may be the D gene (6 bases each). CDR1 is DFQATT, CDR2 SNEGSKA, per germline (reference sequence). V lost 6 bases, J lost 2 bases, and 22 bases lay in between. CDR3 length: 16 residues.

The rearrangement joins TRBV5-4 to TRBJ1-2, with D hard to call. Germline V gives CDR1 SGHNT, CDR2 YYREEE (reference sequence). With 4 bases removed from V and 7 bases from J, the gap between germline ends came to 11 bases. This CDR3 has 12 amino acids. The CDR3 here is CASSARTGGYTF. The CDR3, as DNA: TGTGCCAGCAGCGCCAGGACGGGTGGCTACACCTTC.

The chain carries TRBV24-1 and TRBJ2-7; 10 nucleotides agree with TRBD1. The CDR3 sequence is 15 residues long. The ends lost 2 bases at V and 4 bases at J; junction bases unmatched: 4. Per the germline V gene, CDR1 is KGHDR and CDR2 is SFDVKD. The CDR3 sequence: CATSDWTGGNYEQYF. In DNA form, the CDR3 reads TGTGCCACCAGTGATTGGACAGGGGGTAATTACGAGCAGTACTTC.

The chain uses TRBV5-1 and TRBJ1-5, with 7 bases that match TRBD1. In germline, CDR1 is SGHRS, CDR2 YFSETQ. The CDR3 is 15 residues long. V gave up 0 bases and J gave up 4 bases; unmatched junction bases: 4. As DNA, the CDR3 is TGCGCCAGCAGCTTGGAGCCAGGGGGGAATCAGCCCCAGCATTTT. Translating gives CASSLEPGGNQPQHF.

V gene TRBV19 combines with J gene TRBJ1-5; D is unclear. CDR1 and CDR2 (germline): LNHDA, SQIVND (reference sequence). This CDR3 has 14 amino acids. Trimming stripped 3 bases from V and 5 bases from J, with 11 bases between. CDR3 DNA: TGTGCCAGTAGTATGGGAGCAGCGGATCAGCCCCAGCATTTT. Amino acid sequence: CASSMGAADQPQHF.

The V call is TRBV29-1, the J call TRBJ2-1, with 15 bases that match TRBD2. CDR1 is SQVTM and CDR2 is ANQGSEA in the germline V gene. CDR3 size: 14 residues. Trimming removed 4 bases from V and 9 bases from J; junction bases left unmatched: 4. CDR3 sequence reads: CSVGGLAGGGEQFF. DNA for the CDR3: TGCAGCGTTGGGGGACTAGCGGGAGGTGGTGAGCAGTTCTTC.

This chain joins TRBV2 and TRBJ2-1; D gene ambiguous. The CDR3 is made up of 13 amino acids. V was shortened by 4 bases and J by 0 bases, with 4 bases between the two germline ends. The germline V gene encodes CDR1 SNHLY and CDR2 FYNNEI. In nucleotides, the CDR3 is TGTGCCAGCAGTGTAGTCTCCTACAATGAGCAGTTCTTC. Amino acids: CASSVVSYNEQFF.

This clonotype was seen a single time. The chain has TRBV6-4 and TRBJ2-1; D gene ambiguous. The CDR3 length is 15 residues. Trimming removed 2 bases at V and 0 bases at J, with 8 bases between. Germline lookup yields CDR1 MRHNA and CDR2 SNTAGT. The CDR3 reads CASSDGASSYNEQFF. In nucleotides, the CDR3 is TGTGCCAGCAGTGACGGAGCTAGCTCCTACAATGAGCAGTTCTTC.

The rearrangement links TRBV6-5 to TRBJ1-4; TRBD1 agrees at 8 bases. CDR3 length equals 15 residues. The V and J ends lost 3 bases and 6 bases, in that order; junction bases with no gene match: 6. CDR1 is MNHEY and CDR2 is SVGAGI in the germline V gene. CDR3 loop: CASSYRTGLDEKLFF. The CDR3 DNA is TGTGCCAGCAGTTATCGGACAGGGCTGGATGAAAAACTGTTTTTT.

The CDR3 DNA follows: TGTGCCAGCAGCTTAGTAGAGGCGGGGCGGGAAGGGCCAAGGGATCGCGAAGCTTTCTTT. This sequence encodes CASSLVEAGREGPRDREAFF. The chain couples TRBV11-2 to TRBJ1-1; D possibly corresponds to TRBD1 (5 bases). The CDR3 sequence is 20 residues long. V was pared by 1 base and J by 8 bases, with 32 bases between. CDR1 and CDR2 from the germline V gene are SGHAT and FQNNGV.

The CDR3 loop reads CASRLGPHQPQHF. The CDR3 DNA follows: TGTGCCAGTAGGCTGGGGCCCCATCAGCCCCAGCATTTT. V is TRBV19 and J is TRBJ1-5; the D gene is possibly TRBD1 (5 bases). V lost 6 bases, J lost 5 bases, and 11 bases lay in between. The CDR3 runs to 13 residues. Germline loops: CDR1 LNHDA, CDR2 SQIVND (reference sequence). Full variable domain (missing parts from reference TRBV19 and TRBJ1-5): DGGITQSPKYLFRKEGQNVTLSCEQNLNHDAMYWYRQDPGQGLRLIYYSQIVNDFQKGDIAEGYSVSREKKESFPLTVTSAQKNPTAFYLCASRLGPHQPQHFGDGTRLSIL.

CDR3 DNA sequence: TGTGCCAGCAGCTCCCGGGCCTACGAGCAGTACTTC. This gives the protein CASSSRAYEQYF. The rearrangement joins TRBV7-8 to TRBJ2-7; no reliable D call. The ends were cut back, 4 bases at V and 2 bases at J, with 6 bases in the middle. The CDR3 is made up of 12 amino acids. Germline-derived CDR1 and CDR2 are SGHVS and FQNEAQ.

The V and J genes are TRBV13 and TRBJ2-1, with 8 bases identical to TRBD2. CDR3 length equals 15 residues. Germline V gives CDR1 PRHDT, CDR2 FYEKMQ (reference sequence). The V gene end was trimmed by 5 bases and the J gene end by 2 bases; junction bases not matched to a gene: 5. The CDR3 protein is CASSLLAGAYNEQFF. The CDR3 nucleotides read TGTGCCAGCAGCCTCCTAGCGGGTGCCTACAATGAGCAGTTCTTC.